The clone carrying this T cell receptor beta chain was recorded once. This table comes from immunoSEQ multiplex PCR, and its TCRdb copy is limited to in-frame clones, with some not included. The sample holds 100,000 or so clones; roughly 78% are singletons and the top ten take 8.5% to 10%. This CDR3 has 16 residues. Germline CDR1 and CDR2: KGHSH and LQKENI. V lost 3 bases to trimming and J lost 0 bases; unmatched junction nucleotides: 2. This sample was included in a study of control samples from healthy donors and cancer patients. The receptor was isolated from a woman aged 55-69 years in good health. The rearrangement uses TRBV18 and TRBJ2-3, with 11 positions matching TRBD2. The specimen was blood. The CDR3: CASSPVAGGSTDTQYF. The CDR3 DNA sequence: TGTGCCAGCTCACCGGTAGCGGGAGGGAGCACAGATACGCAGTATTTT.